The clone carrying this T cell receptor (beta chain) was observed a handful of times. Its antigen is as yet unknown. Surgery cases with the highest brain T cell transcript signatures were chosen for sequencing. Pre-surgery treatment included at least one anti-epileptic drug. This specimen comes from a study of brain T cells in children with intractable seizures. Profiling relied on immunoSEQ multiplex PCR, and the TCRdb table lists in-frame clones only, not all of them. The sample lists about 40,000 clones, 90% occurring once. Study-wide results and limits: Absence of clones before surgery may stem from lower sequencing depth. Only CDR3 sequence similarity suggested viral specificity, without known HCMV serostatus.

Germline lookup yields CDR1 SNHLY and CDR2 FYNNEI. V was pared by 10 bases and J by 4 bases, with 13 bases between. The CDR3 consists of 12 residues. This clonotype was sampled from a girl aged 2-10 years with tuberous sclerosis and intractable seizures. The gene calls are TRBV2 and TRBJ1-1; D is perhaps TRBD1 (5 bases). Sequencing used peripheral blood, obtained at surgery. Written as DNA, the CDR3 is TGTGCCACTCAACGCAGGGTCACTGAAGCTTTCTTT. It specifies CATQRRVTEAFF.